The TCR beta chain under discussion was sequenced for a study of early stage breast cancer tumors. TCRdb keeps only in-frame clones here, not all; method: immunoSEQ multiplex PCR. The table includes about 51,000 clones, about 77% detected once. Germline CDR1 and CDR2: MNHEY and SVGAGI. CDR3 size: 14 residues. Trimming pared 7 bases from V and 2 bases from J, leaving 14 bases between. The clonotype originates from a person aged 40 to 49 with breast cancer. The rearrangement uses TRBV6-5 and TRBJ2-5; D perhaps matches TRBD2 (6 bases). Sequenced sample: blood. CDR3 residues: CASKPSLAQETQYF. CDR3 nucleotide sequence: TGTGCCAGCAAACCGTCGCTAGCGCAAGAGACCCAGTACTTC.